This T cell receptor (beta chain) was captured in a study of T cell responses to AZD1222 COVID-19 vaccine. TCRdb's copy holds only in-frame clones and misses some; the assay was immunoSEQ multiplex PCR. The sample lists around 140,000 clones, about nine tenths seen once, with roughly 5% in the top ten. Germline CDR1 and CDR2: KGHSH and LQKENI. The CDR3 extends over 13 amino acids. Deletions cut 4 bases from V and 4 bases from J, with 11 bases between. The rearrangement links TRBV18 to TRBJ2-7; D gene ambiguous. This specimen consisted of peripheral blood, obtained on day 0 of AZD1222 vaccination. This clonotype originated in an adult in good health. DNA for the CDR3: TGTGCCAGCTCACGGAGCGCCGCGTACGAGCAGTACTTC. Protein: CASSRSAAYEQYF.